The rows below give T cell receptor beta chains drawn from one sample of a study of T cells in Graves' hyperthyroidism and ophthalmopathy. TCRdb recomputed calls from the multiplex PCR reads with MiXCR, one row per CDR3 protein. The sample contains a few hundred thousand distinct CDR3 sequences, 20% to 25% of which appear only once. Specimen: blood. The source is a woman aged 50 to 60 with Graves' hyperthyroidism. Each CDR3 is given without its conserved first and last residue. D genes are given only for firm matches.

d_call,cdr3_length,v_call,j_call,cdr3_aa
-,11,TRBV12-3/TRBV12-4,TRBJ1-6,ASSFNRNSPLH
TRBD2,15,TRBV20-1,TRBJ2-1,SASRSSGSRSYNEQF
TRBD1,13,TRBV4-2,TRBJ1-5,ASSPLTGPNQPQH
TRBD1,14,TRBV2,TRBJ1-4,ATTGTDYSTNEKLF
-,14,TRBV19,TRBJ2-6,ASSIIGGSGANVLT
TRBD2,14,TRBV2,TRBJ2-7,ASKGFSTSRTYEQY
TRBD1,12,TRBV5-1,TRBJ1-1,ASSSPGGSSEAF
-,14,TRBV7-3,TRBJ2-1,ASSVLSGPLYNEQF
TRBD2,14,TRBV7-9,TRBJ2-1,ASSLAGGASYDEQF
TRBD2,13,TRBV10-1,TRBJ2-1,ASSVRAGPDNEQF
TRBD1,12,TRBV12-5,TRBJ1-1,ASGPGGENTEAF
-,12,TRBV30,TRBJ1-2,AWRWDRGVKGYT
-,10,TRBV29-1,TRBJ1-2,SVEPGDYGYT
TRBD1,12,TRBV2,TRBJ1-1,ASTSGQGRTEAF
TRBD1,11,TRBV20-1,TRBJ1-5,SASTGVNQPQH
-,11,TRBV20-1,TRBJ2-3,SAEGGSGYTQY
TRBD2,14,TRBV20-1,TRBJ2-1,SARLAGGPFYNEQF
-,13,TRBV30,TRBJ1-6,AWSVRQTNNSPLH
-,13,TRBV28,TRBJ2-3,ASSLLGRSTDTQY
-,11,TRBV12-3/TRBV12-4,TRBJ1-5,ASSFTSNQPQH
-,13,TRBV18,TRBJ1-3,ASSPDRFSGNTIY
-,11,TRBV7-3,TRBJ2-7,ASSLTQQYEQY
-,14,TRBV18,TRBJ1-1,ASSPPGVGGGTEAF
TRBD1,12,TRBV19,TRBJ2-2,ASRWDRVTGELF
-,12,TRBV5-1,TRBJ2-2,ASSFLTNTGELF
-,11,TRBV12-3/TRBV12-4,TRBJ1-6,ASSYLLNSPLH
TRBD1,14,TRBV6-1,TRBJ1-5,ASSHRTGASNQPQH
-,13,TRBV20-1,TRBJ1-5,SARPQENSNQPQH
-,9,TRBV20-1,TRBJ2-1,SAWAPEEQF
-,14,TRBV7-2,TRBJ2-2,ASSLVSGVGTGELF
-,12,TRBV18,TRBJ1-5,ASSNGPRGEPQH
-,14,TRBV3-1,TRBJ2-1,ASSQVSRATYNEQF
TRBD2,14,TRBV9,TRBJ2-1,ASSVEGTSGTFEQF
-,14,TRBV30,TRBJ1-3,AWSPWGRNSGNTIY
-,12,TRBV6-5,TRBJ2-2,ASSYSTHRARLF
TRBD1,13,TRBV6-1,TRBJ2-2,ASIGQGAHTGELF
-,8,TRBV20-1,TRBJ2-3,SVGADTQY
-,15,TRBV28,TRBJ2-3,ASSLSVWKHRPDTQY
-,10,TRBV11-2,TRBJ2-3,ASSLFKDTQY
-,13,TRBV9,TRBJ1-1,ASSVADGMNTEAF
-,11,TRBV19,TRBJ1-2,ASRMGGGYGYT
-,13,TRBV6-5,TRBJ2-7,ASSYSMQSSYEQY
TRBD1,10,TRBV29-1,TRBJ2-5,SVVQGGETQY
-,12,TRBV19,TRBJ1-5,ASNPDGEYQPQH
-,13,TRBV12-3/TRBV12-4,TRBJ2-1,ASRPGREAYNEQF
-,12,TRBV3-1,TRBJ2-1,ASSQDIATSEQF